A selection of T cell receptor beta chains follows, all from one sample in a study of shared clonotypes between healthy human individuals. Produced via immunoSEQ multiplex PCR; TCRdb's table is partial and in-frame only. The sample lists 550,000 to 800,000 clones, less than 95% occurring once. The sample taken for sequencing was memory CD8+ T cells from PBMCs. Source of these receptors: a man aged 18 to 35 in good health. Some clones in this sample may be carry-over from other donors' samples. The CDR3 runs from the conserved cysteine through the conserved F or W. A D gene is named only where the DNA matches it firmly. Clone size is shown for a subset of rows, as once, few, many or a class of expanded clone.

clone_size	v_call	j_call	d_call	cdr3_nt	cdr3_aa
-	TRBV6-5	TRBJ2-1	TRBD2	TGTGCCAGCGCTTCTAGCGGGGGCCCCAATGAGCAGTTCTTC	CASASSGGPNEQFF
-	TRBV27	TRBJ2-4	TRBD2	TGTGCCAGCAGTAACCGACTAGCGGGAGATGACATTCAGTACTTC	CASSNRLAGDDIQYF
-	TRBV6-5	TRBJ2-7	-	TGTGCCAGCAGTTTTAGGTCAGGGAGGACCTACGAGCAGTACTTC	CASSFRSGRTYEQYF
once	TRBV7-6	TRBJ2-7	TRBD2	TGTGCCAGCAGCTTAGGGGCGGTGGGTAGCGGGAACTACGAGCAGTACTTC	CASSLGAVGSGNYEQYF
-	TRBV15	TRBJ2-7	-	TGTGCCACCAGCAGAGAGGGCGGTAGCTCCTACGAGCAGTACTTC	CATSREGGSSYEQYF
-	TRBV28	TRBJ1-5	-	TGTGCCAGCAGGACAGGAAATCAGCCCCAGCATTTT	CASRTGNQPQHF
-	TRBV28	TRBJ1-2	-	TGTGCCAGCAGAACCCGGGGCCAAAGTGGCTACACCTTC	CASRTRGQSGYTF
-	TRBV6-1	TRBJ1-5	-	TGTGCCAGCAGTGAAATATACTTCGGGGGCAATCAGCCCCAGCATTTT	CASSEIYFGGNQPQHF
-	TRBV4-2	TRBJ2-7	TRBD2	TGTGCCAGCAGCCAAGAACAGTCGGGGGGCGAGCAGTACTTC	CASSQEQSGGEQYF
-	TRBV9	TRBJ2-5	-	TGTGCCAGCAGCCCCGGGGTGTACCAAGAGACCCAGTACTTC	CASSPGVYQETQYF
-	TRBV25-1	TRBJ1-2	TRBD1	TGTGCCAGCAGCAAACTTGGACAGGTGGGCGGCTACACCTTC	CASSKLGQVGGYTF
-	TRBV30	TRBJ1-1	-	TGTGCCTCTAGGACGGAGGGTAACACTGAAGCTTTCTTT	CASRTEGNTEAFF
-	TRBV11-2	TRBJ2-1	-	TGTGCCAGCAGCTTAGGGTTCATCACTAACGATGAGCAGTTCTTC	CASSLGFITNDEQFF
-	TRBV28	TRBJ2-2	-	TGTGCCAGCAGTTTAAGGGCCAGTGGAGTGGGGGAGCTGTTTTTT	CASSLRASGVGELFF
once	TRBV9	TRBJ2-1	-	TGTGCCAGCAGCGTAGTGGGCAGCTACAATGAGCAGTTCTTC	CASSVVGSYNEQFF
-	TRBV7-2	TRBJ2-7	-	TGTGCCAGCAGCCTCCTGCCGGGGAAGGGCTTCTTCCACGAGCAGTACTTC	CASSLLPGKGFFHEQYF
-	TRBV9	TRBJ2-3	TRBD2	TGTGCCAGCAGCCGGACTAGCGGAAGAGATACGCAGTATTTT	CASSRTSGRDTQYF
-	TRBV6-5	TRBJ2-5	TRBD2	TGTGCCAGCAGTTATCCCGGGAGGGGAGAGACCCAGTACTTC	CASSYPGRGETQYF
-	TRBV7-2	TRBJ1-6	TRBD1	TGTGCCAGCAGCCCCGGGCGGACAGGGCCCCTCCACTTT	CASSPGRTGPLHF
many	TRBV19	TRBJ1-2	-	TGTGCCAGTAGTCCCCGAACTTACAGGGACGGCTACACCTTC	CASSPRTYRDGYTF
-	TRBV27	TRBJ2-5	TRBD2	TGTGCCACTCTTCGGGGGAGGGCCCTGAAAGAGACCCAGTACTTC	CATLRGRALKETQYF
-	TRBV27	TRBJ2-3	-	TGTGCCAGCAGTCTTACAGCTAGCGGCACAGATACGCAGTATTTT	CASSLTASGTDTQYF
-	TRBV7-8	TRBJ2-7	-	TGTGCCAGCAGCTTACAGGACGGCTCCTACGAGCAGTACTTC	CASSLQDGSYEQYF
-	TRBV10-1	TRBJ1-1	-	TGCGCCAGCAGTGAAACGATGAACACTGAAGCTTTCTTT	CASSETMNTEAFF
-	TRBV27	TRBJ2-2	TRBD2	TGTGCCAGCAGTCGCGGGGGGGATACCGGGGAGCTGTTTTTT	CASSRGGDTGELFF
-	TRBV10-3	TRBJ1-1	TRBD1	TGTGCCATCAGTGAACAACAGGGGGAGAACACTGAAGCTTTCTTT	CAISEQQGENTEAFF
-	TRBV7-9	TRBJ2-1	-	TGTGCCAGCAGCTTAGAGGGAGGATCCTACAATGAGCAGTTCTTC	CASSLEGGSYNEQFF
-	TRBV27	TRBJ2-7	-	TGTGCCAGCACCGGGACGTTGATTGGCGAGCAGTACTTC	CASTGTLIGEQYF
-	TRBV7-3	TRBJ2-3	-	TGTGCCAGCAGCTTAATTAGCGGCACAGATACGCAGTATTTT	CASSLISGTDTQYF
-	TRBV5-1	TRBJ2-5	TRBD2	TGCGCCAGCAGCTTGGGGCTAGCGGGAGTTCAAGAGACCCAGTACTTC	CASSLGLAGVQETQYF
few	TRBV29-1	TRBJ2-2	-	TGCAGCGCTTTCAGAGGCTCGGGGGAGCTGTTTTTT	CSAFRGSGELFF
-	TRBV6-1	TRBJ1-1	-	TGTGCCAGCAGTGACGTGGGGCTCATGAACACTGAAGCTTTCTTT	CASSDVGLMNTEAFF